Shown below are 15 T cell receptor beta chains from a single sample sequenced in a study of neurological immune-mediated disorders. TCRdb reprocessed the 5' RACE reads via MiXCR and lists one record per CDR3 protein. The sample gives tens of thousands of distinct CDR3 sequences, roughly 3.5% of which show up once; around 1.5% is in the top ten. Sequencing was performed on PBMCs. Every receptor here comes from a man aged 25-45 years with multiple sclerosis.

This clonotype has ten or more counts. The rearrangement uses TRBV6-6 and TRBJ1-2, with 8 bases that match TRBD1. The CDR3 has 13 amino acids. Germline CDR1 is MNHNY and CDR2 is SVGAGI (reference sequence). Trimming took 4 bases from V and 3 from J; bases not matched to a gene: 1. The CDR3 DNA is TGTGCCAGCAGTTTGACAGGGGACTATGGCTACACCTTC. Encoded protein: CASSLTGDYGYTF.

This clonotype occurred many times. The CDR3 sequence: CASSLEGTSGILVRETQYF. The CDR3 DNA is TGTGCCAGCAGCTTGGAAGGGACTAGCGGGATTTTAGTCCGGGAGACCCAGTACTTC. J is TRBJ2-5 and V is TRBV5-5; TRBD2 aligns across 13 bases. Germline V lookup: CDR1 SGHKS, CDR2 YYEKEE (reference sequence). V trimming: 0 bases; J trimming: 5 bases; junction bases outside the gene matches: 13. The CDR3 extends over 19 amino acids.

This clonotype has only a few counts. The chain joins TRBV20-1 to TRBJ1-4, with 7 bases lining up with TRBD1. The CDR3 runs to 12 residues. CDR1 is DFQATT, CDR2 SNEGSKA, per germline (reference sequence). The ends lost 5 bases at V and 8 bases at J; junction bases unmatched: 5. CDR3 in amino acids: CSAHRGPEKLFF. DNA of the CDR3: TGCAGTGCTCACAGGGGTCCCGAAAAACTGTTTTTT.

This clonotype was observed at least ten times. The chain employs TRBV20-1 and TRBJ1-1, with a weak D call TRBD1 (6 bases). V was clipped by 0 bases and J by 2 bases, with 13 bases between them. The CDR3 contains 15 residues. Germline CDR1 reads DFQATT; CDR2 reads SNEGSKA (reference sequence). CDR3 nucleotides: TGCAGTGCTAGAGATTTAGGCAGGGGTAACACTGAAGCTTTCTTT. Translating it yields CSARDLGRGNTEAFF.

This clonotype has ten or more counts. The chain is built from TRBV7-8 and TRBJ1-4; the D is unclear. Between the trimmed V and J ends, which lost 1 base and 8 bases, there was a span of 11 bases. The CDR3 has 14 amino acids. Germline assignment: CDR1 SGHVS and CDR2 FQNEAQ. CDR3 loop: CASSLGVVQEKLFF. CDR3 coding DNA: TGTGCCAGCAGCTTAGGGGTCGTACAGGAAAAACTGTTTTTT. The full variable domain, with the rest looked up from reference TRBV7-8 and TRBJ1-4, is GAGVSQSPRYKVAKRGQDVALRCDPISGHVSLFWYQQALGQGPEFLTYFQNEAQLDKSGLPSDRFFAERPEGSVSTLKIQRTQQEDSAVYLCASSLGVVQEKLFFGSGTQLSVL.

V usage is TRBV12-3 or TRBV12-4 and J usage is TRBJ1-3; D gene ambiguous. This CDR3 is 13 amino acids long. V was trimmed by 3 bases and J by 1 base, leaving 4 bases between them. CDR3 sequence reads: CASSFTSGNTIYF. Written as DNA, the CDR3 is TGTGCCAGCAGTTTTACGTCTGGAAACACCATATATTTT.

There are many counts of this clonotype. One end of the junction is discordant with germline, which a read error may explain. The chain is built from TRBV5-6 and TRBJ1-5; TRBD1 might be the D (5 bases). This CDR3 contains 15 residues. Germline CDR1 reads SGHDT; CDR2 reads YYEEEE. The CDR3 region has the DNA TGTGCCAGCAGCTTTGGAGGGGCAATCAATCAGCCCCAGAATTTT. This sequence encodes CASSFGGAINQPQNF. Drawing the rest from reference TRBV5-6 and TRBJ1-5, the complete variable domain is DAGVTQSPTHLIKTRGQQVTLRCSPKSGHDTVSWYQQALGQGPQFIFQYYEEEERQRGNFPDRFSGHQFPNYSSELNVNALLLGDSALYLCASSFGGAINQPQNFGDGTRLSIL.

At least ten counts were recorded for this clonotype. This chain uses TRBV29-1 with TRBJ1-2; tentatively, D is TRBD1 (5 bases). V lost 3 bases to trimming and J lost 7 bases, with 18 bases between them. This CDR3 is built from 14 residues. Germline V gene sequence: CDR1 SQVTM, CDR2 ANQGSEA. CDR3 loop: CSVDWGNSGSGYTF. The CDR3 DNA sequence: TGCAGCGTTGATTGGGGGAATTCGGGGTCTGGCTACACCTTC.

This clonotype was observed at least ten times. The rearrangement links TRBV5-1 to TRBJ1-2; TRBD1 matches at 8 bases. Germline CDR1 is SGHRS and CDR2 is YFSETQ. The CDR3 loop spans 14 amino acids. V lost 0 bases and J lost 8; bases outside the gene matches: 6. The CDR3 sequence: CASSLAYTGGGYTF. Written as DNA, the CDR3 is TGCGCCAGCAGCTTGGCCTATACAGGGGGAGGCTACACCTTC. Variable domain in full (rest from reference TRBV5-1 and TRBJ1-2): KAGVTQTPRYLIKTRGQQVTLSCSPISGHRSVSWYQQTPGQGLQFLFEYFSETQRNKGNFPGRFSGRQFSNSRSEMNVSTLELGDSALYLCASSLAYTGGGYTFGSGTRLTVV.

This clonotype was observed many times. The CDR3 here is CASSLPSGRANEQFF. CDR3 in DNA: TGTGCCAGCAGCCTTCCTAGCGGGAGGGCCAATGAGCAGTTCTTC. This sequence joins TRBV14 and TRBJ2-1; the match to TRBD2 covers 12 bases. V shed 4 bases and J 6 bases; nucleotides not matched to a gene: 4. There are 15 residues in the CDR3. Germline CDR1 and CDR2: SGHDN and FVKESK.

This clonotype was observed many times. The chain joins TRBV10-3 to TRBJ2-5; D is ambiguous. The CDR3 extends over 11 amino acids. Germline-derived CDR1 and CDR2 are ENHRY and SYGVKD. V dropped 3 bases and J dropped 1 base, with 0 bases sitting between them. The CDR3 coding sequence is TGTGCCATCAGTGACCAAGAGACCCAGTACTTC. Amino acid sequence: CAISDQETQYF.

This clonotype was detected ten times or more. CDR3 loop: CASSLGGITNEKLFF. In DNA form, the CDR3 reads TGCGCCAGCAGCTTGGGCGGCATAACTAATGAAAAACTGTTTTTT. The rearrangement joins TRBV5-1 to TRBJ1-4; D ambiguous. Germline loops: CDR1 SGHRS, CDR2 YFSETQ. The CDR3 loop spans 15 amino acids. Between the trimmed V and J ends, which lost 0 bases and 1 base, there was a span of 7 bases.

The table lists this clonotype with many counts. The CDR3 DNA sequence: TGCAGTGCTAGATTATCAGGTCTTTCCTACAATGAGCAGTTCTTC. It yields the protein CSARLSGLSYNEQFF. The chain carries TRBV20-1 and TRBJ2-1, with no clear D. CDR1 is DFQATT and CDR2 is SNEGSKA in the germline V gene (reference sequence). The V end was cut by 2 bases, the J end by 1 base, with 12 bases between. This CDR3 has 15 amino acids.

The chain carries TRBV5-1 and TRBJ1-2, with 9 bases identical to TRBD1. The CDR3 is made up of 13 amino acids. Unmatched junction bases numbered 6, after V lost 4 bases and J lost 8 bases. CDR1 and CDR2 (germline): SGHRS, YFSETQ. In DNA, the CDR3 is TGCGCCAGCAGCGACGGACAGGGGATAGGCTACACCTTC. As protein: CASSDGQGIGYTF.

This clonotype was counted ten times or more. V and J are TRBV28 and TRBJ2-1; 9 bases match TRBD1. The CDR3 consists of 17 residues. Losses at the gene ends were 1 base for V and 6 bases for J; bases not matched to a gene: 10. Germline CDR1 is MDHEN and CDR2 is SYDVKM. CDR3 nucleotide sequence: TGTGCCAGCAGTTTATTCACCGGGACAGGGATCAGCAATGAGCAGTTCTTC. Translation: CASSLFTGTGISNEQFF.